Listed here are 32 T cell receptor beta chains from one sample, sequenced in a study of CD8 T cells in ankylosing spondylitis. Each CDR3 protein gets one entry after TCRdb re-called the 5' RACE reads with MiXCR. The sample has around 180,000 distinct CDR3 sequences; approximately 13% are singletons. The source material was blood, either unsorted or a sorted T cell fraction (not recorded which). The receptors stem from a female donor with ankylosing spondylitis or in good health (not recorded which).

This clonotype showed up many times. The gene calls are TRBV28 and TRBJ1-2; 7 bases are a match to TRBD1. J was trimmed by 6 bases and V by 8 bases; bases with no gene match: 12. Germline V gene sequence: CDR1 MDHEN, CDR2 SYDVKM. The CDR3 runs to 14 residues. The CDR3 protein is CASWTGELTNGYTF. The CDR3 bases are TGTGCCAGCTGGACAGGAGAGCTAACTAATGGCTACACCTTC.

The V and J genes are TRBV5-1 and TRBJ2-7, with TRBD2 as a possible D gene (5 bases). This CDR3 spans 14 amino acids. Germline V gene sequence: CDR1 SGHRS, CDR2 YFSETQ. V lost 3 bases and J 6 bases, leaving 16 bases between the germline ends. As DNA, the CDR3 is TGCGCCAGCAGCTCGCTCCCGGGGAACTCCGAGCAGTACTTC. Translating it yields CASSSLPGNSEQYF.

The V and J genes are TRBV5-5 and TRBJ2-7; tentatively, D is TRBD1 (5 bases). Trimming stripped 5 bases from V and 7 bases from J, with 13 bases between. CDR1 and CDR2 (germline): SGHKS, YYEKEE (reference sequence). This CDR3 is 12 amino acids long. The CDR3 DNA follows: TGTGCCAGCAGTCAAGGGGCTTGGGAGCAGTACTTC. It yields the protein CASSQGAWEQYF.

This clonotype has a count of ten or more. The CDR3 loop is CASSLEGSGRANEQFF. CDR3 nucleotides: TGTGCCAGCAGCTTAGAAGGCAGCGGGAGGGCGAATGAGCAGTTCTTC. V usage is TRBV11-1 and J usage is TRBJ2-1; TRBD2 aligns across 10 bases. J was trimmed by 7 bases and V by 1 base; bases with no gene match: 7. Germline V gene lookup returns CDR1 SGHAT and CDR2 FQDESV (reference sequence). The CDR3 is 16 residues long.

This clonotype has only a few counts. The V and J genes are TRBV11-2 and TRBJ1-1, with TRBD1 matching over 7 bases. In germline, CDR1 is SGHAT, CDR2 FQNNGV. CDR3 length: 11 residues. After removal of 4 bases from V and 10 bases from J, the junction contained 3 bases not matched to a gene. CDR3 DNA: TGTGCCAGCAGCTCCCAGGGGGGAGCTTTCTTT. Its protein product is CASSSQGGAFF.

Note on this clonotype: A read error is possible here, since a much larger clone lies one base away. The V gene is TRBV12-3 or TRBV12-4, the J gene TRBJ2-5; TRBD2 matches at 9 bases. The CDR3 extends over 13 amino acids. J gave up 7 bases and V 5 bases, and 5 bases lay outside the gene matches. For the CDR3, the DNA is TGTGCCAGCAGTCCGACTAGCGGTGGGACCCAGTACTTC. Translation: CASSPTSGGTQYF.

The table lists this clonotype with a few counts. The chain links TRBV2 to TRBJ2-7, with 7 nucleotides matching TRBD2. From germline, CDR1 is SNHLY and CDR2 FYNNEI. V lost 5 bases, J lost 5 bases, and 12 bases stayed unmatched. CDR3 length equals 15 residues. The CDR3 DNA reads as TGTGCCAGCAGTTCTATCGGTCGGACTAGTGACGAGCAGTACTTC. It yields the protein CASSSIGRTSDEQYF. Variable domain in full (rest from reference TRBV2 and TRBJ2-7): EPEVTQTPSHQVTQMGQEVILRCVPISNHLYFYWYRQILGQKVEFLVSFYNNEISEKSEIFDDQFSVERPDGSNFTLKIRSTKLEDSAMYFCASSSIGRTSDEQYFGPGTRLTVT.

Concerning this clonotype itself: At one end, the junction sequence differs from germline, possibly due to a read error. The V and J genes are TRBV3-1 and TRBJ1-5; D is uncertain. Germline V gene sequence: CDR1 LGHDT, CDR2 YNNKEL (reference sequence). The CDR3 extends over 15 amino acids. The CDR3 loop reads CASCHGPHRNQPQHF. CDR3 nucleotide sequence: TGTGCCAGCTGCCACGGGCCGCACCGCAATCAGCCCCAGCATTTT.

About this clonotype itself: A much larger clonotype is one base distant, so this may be a read error. The chain uses TRBV19 and TRBJ2-2; D call uncertain. Germline V lookup: CDR1 LNHDA, CDR2 SQIVND (reference sequence). V dropped 5 bases and J dropped 3 bases, with 10 bases sitting between them. The CDR3 is 14 amino acids. In DNA, the CDR3 is TGTGCCAGTAGTGTACAGATAGACACCGGGGAGCTGTTTTTT. Its protein product is CASSVQIDTGELFF.

Remarks on this clonotype: A much bigger clone sits one base away, suggesting this may be a read error. The J gene is TRBJ2-7, the V gene TRBV19, with 11 bases identical to TRBD2. CDR3 length: 15 residues. Germline-derived CDR1 and CDR2 are LNHDA and SQIVND (reference sequence). The junction had 7 bases not matched to a gene; V was cut back by 8 bases and J by 1 base. The CDR3 nucleotides read TGTGCCAGTCCTCCCGGGACTAGCGGTTCCTACGAGCAGTACTTC. This translates into CASPPGTSGSYEQYF.

This clonotype was picked up many times. This chain uses TRBV20-1 with TRBJ1-2, with unresolved D. Germline CDR1 and CDR2: DFQATT and SNEGSKA (reference sequence). Between the trimmed V and J ends, which lost 6 bases and 4 bases, there was a span of 9 bases. The CDR3 length is 11 residues. CDR3 bases: TGCAGTGCGTCGGGGTCCTATGGCTACACCTTC. Its protein is CSASGSYGYTF.

This clonotype was recorded many times. The V gene is TRBV7-2, the J gene TRBJ1-3; 8 bases agree with TRBD1. The CDR3 is 16 amino acids. Germline loops: CDR1 SGHTA, CDR2 FQGNSA. The V segment lost 3 bases and the J segment 2 bases; nucleotides outside the gene matches: 6. The CDR3 sequence is CASSLAGQGTGNTIYF. CDR3 DNA: TGTGCCAGCAGCTTGGCAGGACAGGGAACTGGAAACACCATATATTTT.

In its sample, this clonotype was seen many times. The V gene is TRBV24-1, the J gene TRBJ2-1, with 8 bases aligning to TRBD2. V was clipped by 1 base and J by 2 bases; unmatched bases: 3. The CDR3 contains 16 residues. From germline, CDR1 is KGHDR and CDR2 SFDVKD. The CDR3 nucleotides read TGTGCCACCAGTGATTTAACGGGAGGGCCCTACAATGAGCAGTTCTTC. It encodes CATSDLTGGPYNEQFF.

The chain recombines TRBV11-1 with TRBJ1-2, with D uncertain. The CDR3 has 13 amino acids. Trimming shortened V by 5 bases and J by 1 base, and 8 bases separated the two germline ends. CDR1 and CDR2 from the germline V gene are SGHAT and FQDESV (reference sequence). In nucleotides, the CDR3 is TGTGCCAGCAGCCACCGGGATAACTATGGCTACACCTTC. Protein sequence: CASSHRDNYGYTF.

This clonotype was counted only a few times. The chain is built from TRBV5-5 and TRBJ2-3; maybe TRBD2 (6 bases). Germline CDR1 SGHKS, CDR2 YYEKEE (reference sequence). This CDR3 spans 15 amino acids. Trimming removed 4 bases at V and 4 bases at J, with 16 bases between. CDR3 nucleotide sequence: TGTGCCAGCAGCCCGAGCGGGTCTAACGCAGATACGCAGTATTTT. Translated: CASSPSGSNADTQYF.

For this clonotype: A read error is possible here, since a much larger clone lies one base away. V gene TRBV24-1 combines with J gene TRBJ2-7; the D gene is possibly TRBD1 (6 bases). Germline lookup yields CDR1 KGHDR and CDR2 SFDVKD. The CDR3 consists of 16 residues. The ends were cut back, 2 bases at V and 9 bases at J, with 22 bases in the middle. CDR3: CATSDCWPGESNGQYF. CDR3 nucleotide sequence: TGTGCCACCAGTGATTGTTGGCCAGGGGAAAGCAACGGGCAGTACTTC.

This clonotype was recorded at least ten times. The V call is TRBV5-1, the J call TRBJ1-2, with 8 bases identical to TRBD1. Germline assignment: CDR1 SGHRS and CDR2 YFSETQ. The CDR3 has 16 amino acids. Losses at the gene ends were 0 bases for V and 4 bases for J; bases not matched to a gene: 8. The CDR3 reads CASSLAKGQDTYGYTF. CDR3 nucleotide sequence: TGCGCCAGCAGCTTGGCCAAGGGACAGGATACCTATGGCTACACCTTC.

As for this clonotype: A read error is possible here, since a much larger clone lies one base away. The chain couples TRBV4-1 to TRBJ2-4; no definite D call. CDR3 length: 17 amino acids. Trimming removed 0 bases at V and 0 bases at J, with 12 bases between. The germline CDR1 and CDR2 sequences are MGHRA and YSYEKL. The CDR3 loop is CASSQEGGALAKNIQYF. CDR3 nucleotide sequence: TGCGCCAGCAGCCAAGAAGGCGGAGCCCTAGCCAAAAACATTCAGTACTTC.

About this clonotype itself: A much larger clone sits a single nucleotide away, making a read error possible. V and J are TRBV24-1 and TRBJ2-3, with TRBD1 matching over 9 bases. The CDR3 length is 15 residues. V lost 7 bases to trimming and J lost 4 bases; unmatched junction nucleotides: 8. Germline assignment: CDR1 KGHDR and CDR2 SFDVKD. CDR3 residues: CATSPGGTGPDTQYF. DNA of the CDR3: TGTGCCACCAGCCCCGGAGGGACAGGGCCAGATACGCAGTATTTT.

This clonotype was found many times. The chain links TRBV15 to TRBJ2-1; weak D call: TRBD1 (6 bases). V was clipped by 6 bases and J by 4 bases, with 16 bases between them. The CDR3 is made up of 15 amino acids. Germline loops: CDR1 LNHNV, CDR2 YYDKDF (reference sequence). The CDR3 loop is CATRTTGSSYNEQFF. CDR3 DNA: TGTGCCACCAGGACGACAGGCTCCTCATACAATGAGCAGTTCTTC.

This chain joins TRBV23-1 and TRBJ2-2, with TRBD2 as a possible D gene (6 bases). TRBV23-1 is annotated as an ORF whose role is uncertain. Deletions cut 4 bases from V and 7 bases from J, with 16 bases between. The CDR3 runs to 15 residues. The DNA for the CDR3 is TGCGCCAGCAGTCCGGGGGAGAGGTCAGTCGGGGAGCTGTTTTTT. Translated: CASSPGERSVGELFF.

This clonotype was observed many times. The CDR3 coding sequence is TGCGCCAGCAGCTGGACCCAGCCCACGACAGATACGCAGTATTTT. Translating gives CASSWTQPTTDTQYF. V is TRBV5-1 and J is TRBJ2-3, with unresolved D. V shed 3 bases and J shed 3 bases, with 14 bases lying between them. The length of the CDR3 is 15 residues. Germline lookup yields CDR1 SGHRS and CDR2 YFSETQ.

This clonotype showed up just a few times. The chain combines TRBV29-1 with TRBJ1-2; 7 positions match TRBD1. V trimming: 7 bases; J trimming: 2 bases; junction bases outside the gene matches: 7. The CDR3 extends over 13 amino acids. CDR1 and CDR2 from the germline V gene are SQVTM and ANQGSEA. CDR3 bases: TGCAGCGCTGACGGGACAGAAAACTATGGCTACACCTTC. Encoded protein: CSADGTENYGYTF.

The chain combines TRBV7-9 with TRBJ2-7; D not resolved. CDR1 is SEHNR and CDR2 is FQNEAQ in the germline V gene (reference sequence). V lost 0 bases and J 6 bases, leaving 9 bases between the germline ends. The CDR3 has 13 amino acids. The CDR3 region has the DNA TGTGCCAGCAGCTTAGCCCCCGAGCGCGAGCAGTACTTC. It specifies CASSLAPEREQYF.

CDR3 DNA sequence: TGTGCCAGCAGCTTAGAGGGGCAGTTCTTC. It translates to CASSLEGQFF. The gene calls are TRBV7-2 and TRBJ2-1, with unresolved D. V was trimmed by 1 base and J by 12 bases, leaving 4 bases between them. CDR1 is SGHTA, CDR2 FQGNSA, per germline. The CDR3 covers 10 residues.

The chain recombines TRBV3-1 with TRBJ2-3; D might be TRBD2 (6 bases). The CDR3 extends over 14 amino acids. Trimming stripped 1 base from V and 6 bases from J, with 11 bases between. Per germline, CDR1 LGHDT and CDR2 YNNKEL (reference sequence). CDR3 region: CASSQVEGRDTQYF. The CDR3 DNA is TGTGCCAGCAGCCAAGTGGAGGGGAGGGATACGCAGTATTTT.

This clonotype has just a few counts. This chain uses TRBV5-4 with TRBJ2-5, with unresolved D. The CDR3 has 14 amino acids. Per the germline V gene, CDR1 is SGHNT and CDR2 is YYREEE (reference sequence). V lost 0 bases, J lost 2 bases, and 8 bases lay in between. CDR3 DNA: TGTGCCAGCAGCTTGGGTCTTACACAAGAGACCCAGTACTTC. Its translation: CASSLGLTQETQYF.

Ten or more counts support this clonotype. This sequence joins TRBV4-1 and TRBJ2-1; 9 nucleotides agree with TRBD2. This CDR3 region has 17 residues. The V and J ends lost 0 bases and 3 bases, in that order; junction bases with no gene match: 6. CDR1 and CDR2 from the germline V gene are MGHRA and YSYEKL. CDR3 DNA: TGCGCCAGCAGCCAAGATGAGCGGGAGGCCATCTACAATGAGCAGTTCTTC. This sequence encodes CASSQDEREAIYNEQFF.

This clonotype was detected ten times or more. The chain uses TRBV28 and TRBJ2-7; 7 bases map to TRBD1. Germline V gene data show CDR1 as MDHEN and CDR2 as SYDVKM. The CDR3 covers 14 residues. The V and J ends lost 3 bases and 3 bases, in that order; junction bases with no gene match: 5. CDR3 DNA sequence: TGTGCCAGCAGTTTTCCCCGGGACAGCTACGAGCAGTACTTC. Residues: CASSFPRDSYEQYF.

This clonotype was recorded at least ten times. The chain links TRBV7-9 to TRBJ1-3; no reliable D call. Per the germline V gene, CDR1 is SEHNR and CDR2 is FQNEAQ (reference sequence). Trimming stripped 5 bases from V and 4 bases from J, with 6 bases between. This CDR3 contains 12 residues. Here the CDR3 reads CASSVEGNTIYF. CDR3 in DNA: TGTGCCAGCAGCGTTGAGGGAAACACCATATATTTT. Based on the CDR3 plus reference TRBV7-9 and TRBJ1-3, the full variable domain is DTGVSQNPRHKITKRGQNVTFRCDPISEHNRLYWYRQTLGQGPEFLTYFQNEAQLEKSRLLSDRFSAERPKGSFSTLEIQRTEQGDSAMYLCASSVEGNTIYFGEGSWLTVV.

This clonotype turned up a few times. The chain recombines TRBV11-2 with TRBJ2-2, with D tentatively TRBD1 or TRBD2 (5 bases each). The CDR3 consists of 20 residues. V was pared by 1 base and J by 3 bases, with 24 bases between. The germline CDR1 and CDR2 sequences are SGHAT and FQNNGV. CDR3 nucleotide sequence: TGTGCCAGCAGCTTAGTAGGGACCCGGATCAGCGGAAAAGACACCGGGGAGCTGTTTTTT. This encodes CASSLVGTRISGKDTGELFF.

This clonotype was counted ten times or more. The V call is TRBV2, the J call TRBJ1-2; D not certain. V gave up 4 bases and J gave up 6 bases, with 9 bases separating them. The CDR3 has 12 residues. Germline V CDR1 and CDR2: SNHLY, FYNNEI. The DNA of the CDR3 is TGTGCCAGCAGTGTTGGTCGGGATGGCTACACCTTC. Residues: CASSVGRDGYTF.